Listed below are T cell receptor beta chains from one sample, sequenced in a study of T-cell reconstitution after alpha-beta-depleted transplantation in children. MiXCR, run by TCRdb on the PCR reads, gives a single entry per CDR3 protein. The sample has approximately 500,000 distinct CDR3 sequences, 8% to 11% seen once. Specimen: PBMCs, collected before TCRalphabeta/CD19-depleted stem cell transplant. Receptors originate from a child aged 2 to 15 with inherited bone marrow failure, due to receive a stem cell transplant. The CDR3 runs from the conserved cysteine through the conserved F or W. D genes are given only for firm matches. Only some rows state a clone size, as once, few, many or a class for expanded clones.

length,J,V,D,size,DNA,CDR3
14,TRBJ2-5,TRBV5-4,.,.,TGTGCCAGCAGCTTCGGCGGGGTCCAAGAGACCCAGTACTTC,CASSFGGVQETQYF
15,TRBJ2-7,TRBV4-2,TRBD1,many,TGTGCCAGCAGCCAAGTGGAAGGGGGCGGCGACGAGCAGTACTTC,CASSQVEGGGDEQYF
13,TRBJ2-3,TRBV5-1,.,many,TGCGCCAGCAGCTTGGAAGGGTCAGATACGCAGTATTTT,CASSLEGSDTQYF
15,TRBJ1-2,TRBV5-4,TRBD1,few,TGTGCCAGCAGCTTTAACGTAGGGCAGGGGGATGGCTACACCTTC,CASSFNVGQGDGYTF
16,TRBJ1-3,TRBV4-1,.,many,TGCGCCAGCAGCCCCCACCCCCTAAACCATGGAAACACCATATATTTT,CASSPHPLNHGNTIYF
18,TRBJ2-1,TRBV10-1,TRBD2,many,TGCGCCAGCAGAGAAACCGGGACTAGCGGGAGCCTTTACAATGAGCAGTTCTTC,CASRETGTSGSLYNEQFF
13,TRBJ2-1,TRBV20-1,TRBD1,many,TGCAGTGCCACGGACAGGCATTACAATGAGCAGTTCTTC,CSATDRHYNEQFF
12,TRBJ2-1,TRBV12-3/TRBV12-4,.,many,TGTGCCAGCAGTCCTTCCGGGGCCGGTCAGTTCTTC,CASSPSGAGQFF
19,TRBJ2-1,TRBV20-1,.,few,TGCAGATGGGAAAAAAAGGGAGTACCCACCCATAGCTCCTACAATGAGCAGTTCTTC,CRWEKKGVPTHSSYNEQFF
13,TRBJ2-7,TRBV7-2,.,.,TGTGCCAGCAGCTTACTAACCCCCTACGAGCAGTACTTC,CASSLLTPYEQYF
15,TRBJ2-5,TRBV12-3/TRBV12-4,TRBD1,many,TGTGCCAGCAGTTCCTCCGGGACAGGGTGGGAGACCCAGTACTTC,CASSSSGTGWETQYF
15,TRBJ2-1,TRBV6-5,.,many,TGTGCCAGCAGTTACTCGCAGGTCCCCTACAATGAGCAGTTCTTC,CASSYSQVPYNEQFF
15,TRBJ1-5,TRBV6-2/TRBV6-3,.,few,TGTGCCAGCGGTAACCGGGACTTTAGCAATCAGCCCCAGCATTTT,CASGNRDFSNQPQHF
13,TRBJ2-5,TRBV5-1,TRBD2,.,TGCGCCAGCAGCTTGGACTATGGGGAGGGCCAGTACTTC,CASSLDYGEGQYF
14,TRBJ2-1,TRBV20-1,.,many,TGCAGTGCTTGGGAAGCGGGCACCTACAATGAGCAGTTCTTC,CSAWEAGTYNEQFF